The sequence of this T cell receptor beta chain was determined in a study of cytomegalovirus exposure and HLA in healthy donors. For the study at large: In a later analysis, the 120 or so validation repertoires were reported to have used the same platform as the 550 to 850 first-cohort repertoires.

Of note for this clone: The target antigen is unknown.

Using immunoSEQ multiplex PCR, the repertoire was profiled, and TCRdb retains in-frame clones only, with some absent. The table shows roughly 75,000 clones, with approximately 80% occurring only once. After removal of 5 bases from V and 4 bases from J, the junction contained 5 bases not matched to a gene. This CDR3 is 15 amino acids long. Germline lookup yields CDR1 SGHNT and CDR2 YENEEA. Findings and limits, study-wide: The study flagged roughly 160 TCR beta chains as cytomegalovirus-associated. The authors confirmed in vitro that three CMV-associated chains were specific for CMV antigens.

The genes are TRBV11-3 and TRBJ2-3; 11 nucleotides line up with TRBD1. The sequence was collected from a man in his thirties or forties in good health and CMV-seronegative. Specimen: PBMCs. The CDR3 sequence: CASSPRDRGADTQYF. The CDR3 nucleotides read TGTGCCAGCAGCCCCCGGGACAGGGGGGCAGATACGCAGTATTTT.